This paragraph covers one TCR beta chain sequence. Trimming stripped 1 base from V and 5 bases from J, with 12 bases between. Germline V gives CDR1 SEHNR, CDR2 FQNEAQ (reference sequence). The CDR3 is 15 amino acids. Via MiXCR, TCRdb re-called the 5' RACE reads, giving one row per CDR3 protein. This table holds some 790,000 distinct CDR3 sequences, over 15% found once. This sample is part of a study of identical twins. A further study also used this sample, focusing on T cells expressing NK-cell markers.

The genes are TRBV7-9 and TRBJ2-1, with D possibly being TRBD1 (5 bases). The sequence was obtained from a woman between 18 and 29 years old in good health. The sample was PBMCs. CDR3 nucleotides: TGTGCCAGCAGCTTAGGGGGCACTGCCCACAATGAGCAGTTCTTC. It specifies CASSLGGTAHNEQFF.